These T cell receptor beta chains were read from a single sample in a study of cytomegalovirus exposure and HLA in healthy donors. Here immunoSEQ multiplex PCR was the method, and the copy in TCRdb shows in-frame clones only, minus some. The sample has fewer than 140,000 clones, roughly 80% seen once. The sequenced material came from PBMCs. The receptors shown here come from a man aged 55 to 69 in good health and CMV-seronegative. Both conserved end residues are part of each CDR3. Each record gives: D gene, J gene, V gene, clone size, CDR3 protein, CDR3 DNA. D genes are given only for firm matches. Clone size appears in some rows only: once, few, many, or a class for an expanded clone.

>TRBD1|TRBJ1-4|TRBV10-3|-
CAISHGTANEKLFF
TGTGCCATCAGTCACGGGACAGCTAATGAAAAACTGTTTTTT
>-|TRBJ2-1|TRBV2|-
CASSWQGYNEQFF
TGTGCCAGCAGTTGGCAGGGCTACAATGAGCAGTTCTTC
>-|TRBJ2-3|TRBV10-1|-
CASSESRTVLFWGTDTQYF
TGCGCCAGCAGTGAGTCCAGGACAGTTCTCTTCTGGGGCACAGATACGCAGTATTTT
>TRBD2|TRBJ2-7|TRBV5-4|few
CASSPRGLVAGGEQYF
TGTGCCAGCAGCCCCCGGGGACTAGTGGCTGGCGGCGAGCAGTACTTC
>TRBD2|TRBJ2-4|TRBV4-2|-
CASSPGTSINIQYF
TGTGCCAGCAGCCCCGGGACTAGCATCAACATTCAGTACTTC
>TRBD2|TRBJ2-5|TRBV5-4|-
CASSLIGGASETQYF
TGTGCCAGCAGCTTGATCGGGGGGGCCTCGGAGACCCAGTACTTC
>-|TRBJ2-1|TRBV9|-
CASSVGEQLRVEQFF
TGTGCCAGCAGCGTAGGGGAGCAGCTACGGGTTGAGCAGTTCTTC
>TRBD2|TRBJ2-3|TRBV5-1|-
CASSLTSGETDTQYF
TGCGCCAGCAGCCTGACTAGCGGGGAAACAGATACGCAGTATTTT
>TRBD1|TRBJ2-3|TRBV30|once
CAWSVWDRGPDTQYF
TGTGCCTGGAGTGTGTGGGACAGGGGACCAGATACGCAGTATTTT
>TRBD2|TRBJ2-3|TRBV7-7|few
CASSYGLAGRDTQYF
TGTGCCAGCAGCTATGGACTAGCGGGTCGAGATACGCAGTATTTT
>TRBD2|TRBJ2-1|TRBV7-7|once
CASSEGLAGEQFF
TGTGCCAGCAGCGAGGGACTAGCGGGGGAGCAGTTCTTC
>-|TRBJ2-1|TRBV4-2|once
CASSQAPQNYNEQFF
TGTGCCAGCAGCCAAGCCCCCCAAAACTACAATGAGCAGTTCTTC
>-|TRBJ2-2|TRBV5-1|-
CASSTSGGTGELFF
TGCGCCAGCAGCACCTCAGGGGGGACCGGGGAGCTGTTTTTT
>-|TRBJ2-7|TRBV5-4|-
CASSSPGTPNVEQYF
TGTGCCAGCAGCTCCCCGGGGACACCGAACGTCGAGCAGTACTTC
>TRBD1|TRBJ2-7|TRBV5-5|-
CASSLDGQVNYEQYF
TGTGCCAGCAGCTTGGACGGACAGGTGAACTACGAGCAGTACTTC
>TRBD1|TRBJ2-2|TRBV7-3|-
CASSPRRQGRLEPMNTGELFF
TGTGCCAGCAGCCCGAGGCGACAGGGGCGTTTAGAACCCATGAACACCGGGGAGCTGTTTTTT
>-|TRBJ1-5|TRBV28|few
CASSLRAGDQPQHF
TGTGCCAGCAGTTTACGGGCAGGGGACCAGCCCCAGCATTTT
>-|TRBJ2-7|TRBV9|-
CASSVALSNEQYF
TGTGCCAGCAGCGTAGCCCTATCGAACGAGCAGTACTTC
>TRBD1|TRBJ1-4|TRBV11-2|-
CASTFQGGGEKLFF
TGTGCCAGTACGTTTCAGGGGGGAGGCGAAAAACTGTTTTTT
>TRBD1|TRBJ1-2|TRBV6-5|-
CASSLGQGRGGYTF
TGTGCCAGCAGCCTCGGACAGGGGCGGGGGGGCTACACCTTC
>TRBD1|TRBJ1-6|TRBV2|-
CASSSWFRQGGNSYNSPLHF
TGTGCCAGCAGTTCCTGGTTTAGACAGGGCGGGAACTCCTATAATTCACCCCTCCACTTT
>TRBD1|TRBJ2-3|TRBV5-8|few
CASSLDRGTDTQYF
TGTGCCAGCAGCTTGGACAGGGGGACAGATACGCAGTATTTT
>-|TRBJ2-3|TRBV19|-
CASTSMGGLTDTQYF
TGTGCCAGTACCAGTATGGGGGGTCTGACAGATACGCAGTATTTT
>-|TRBJ2-5|TRBV5-1|-
CASSYTYGGQGETQYF
TGCGCCAGCAGCTATACGTACGGGGGGCAGGGAGAGACCCAGTACTTC
>TRBD2|TRBJ2-5|TRBV7-2|-
CASSHGGLAGRRQETQYF
TGTGCCAGCAGCCACGGGGGACTAGCGGGGAGGCGTCAAGAGACCCAGTACTTC
>-|TRBJ2-1|TRBV7-6|-
CASSLLHRNSYNEQFF
TGTGCCAGCAGCTTACTGCACAGGAACTCCTACAATGAGCAGTTCTTC
>TRBD1|TRBJ1-5|TRBV7-2|few
CASSLGRQGSQPQHF
TGTGCCAGCAGCTTAGGGAGACAGGGTTCTCAGCCCCAGCATTTT
>-|TRBJ2-1|TRBV18|-
CASSPRGGQNNEQFF
TGTGCCAGCTCACCAAGGGGGGGGCAAAACAATGAGCAGTTCTTC
>TRBD2|TRBJ2-5|TRBV9|-
CASSVGGGGETQYF
TGTGCCAGCAGCGTAGGGGGGGGAGGCGAGACCCAGTACTTC
>TRBD2|TRBJ2-5|TRBV6-1|-
CGSSPSGRETQYF
TGTGGCAGCAGTCCTAGCGGGCGGGAGACCCAGTACTTC
>-|TRBJ2-3|TRBV7-9|-
CASSSAGGGTDTQYF
TGTGCCAGCAGCTCAGCAGGGGGGGGCACAGATACGCAGTATTTT
>-|TRBJ2-3|TRBV5-1|-
CASSWASSTDTQYF
TGCGCCAGCTCCTGGGCCTCTAGCACAGATACGCAGTATTTT
>-|TRBJ2-6|TRBV7-2|-
CASSRATGGSGANVLTF
TGTGCCAGCAGCAGAGCGACAGGCGGCTCTGGGGCCAACGTCCTGACTTTC
>TRBD1|TRBJ1-1|TRBV4-2|-
CASSQPTGQGRAEAFF
TGTGCCAGCAGCCAACCCACCGGACAGGGGAGGGCTGAAGCTTTCTTT
>TRBD1|TRBJ1-5|TRBV10-1|-
CASTDRGLAQPQHF
TGCGCCAGCACTGACAGGGGGCTAGCTCAGCCCCAGCATTTT
>TRBD1|TRBJ2-2|TRBV9|once
CASSEGQGNTGELFF
TGTGCCAGCAGCGAAGGACAGGGTAACACCGGGGAGCTGTTTTTT
>TRBD1|TRBJ2-3|TRBV29-1|-
CSVDRTGDPSTDTQYF
TGCAGCGTTGATAGGACAGGGGATCCGAGCACAGATACGCAGTATTTT
>TRBD1|TRBJ1-4|TRBV7-9|-
CASSPPPTGAENEKLFF
TGTGCCAGCAGCCCCCCTCCCACAGGGGCGGAGAATGAAAAACTGTTTTTT
>-|TRBJ1-1|TRBV7-2|-
CASSLVSRNTEAFF
TGTGCCAGCAGCTTAGTTTCCAGGAACACTGAAGCTTTCTTT
>TRBD1|TRBJ1-1|TRBV2|-
CASSGKGATEAFF
TGTGCCAGCAGTGGTAAGGGGGCGACTGAAGCTTTCTTT
>-|TRBJ1-5|TRBV6-5|-
CASSQYSYSNQPQHF
TGTGCCAGCAGCCAATACAGTTATAGCAATCAGCCCCAGCATTTT